Sequencing of this T cell receptor (beta chain) was carried out in a study of cytomegalovirus exposure and HLA in healthy donors. The CDR3 contains 15 residues. The V and J ends lost 5 bases and 6 bases, in that order; junction bases with no gene match: 9. CDR1 is SEHNR and CDR2 is FQNEAQ in the germline V gene (reference sequence). This PCR relied on a set of 60 Vbeta primers and 13 Jbeta primers. Some clones are missing from TCRdb's copy, which holds only in-frame ones; the method was immunoSEQ multiplex PCR. This listing includes around 140,000 clones. The material sequenced was PBMCs. The source of this sequence is a male donor in good health and CMV-seronegative. The V gene is TRBV7-9, the J gene TRBJ1-1; 10 bases match TRBD1. The CDR3 DNA sequence: TGTGCCAGCAGCCTCCGGGACAGGGGTCCTTCTGAAGCTTTCTTT. This encodes CASSLRDRGPSEAFF.